A single sample is the source of the 26 T cell receptor beta chains below, sequenced in a study of brain T cells in children with intractable seizures (dated by TCRdb to the early 2020s). Receptor amplification or capture employed the immunoSEQ multiplex PCR assay. TCRdb holds this immuneACCESS table with in-frame rearrangements only. Some clones are missing; in checked studies, unresolved V genes explain under half, and the rest has no known cause. Present in this sample are around 340,000 clones, 93% of which were seen just once. The ten largest clones add up to about 6% of the sample. The sample's time point label is to be understood as: blood from clinic visit 5 months post-surgery; TSC patient then seizure free. The sample in question was peripheral blood, obtained 4 to 5 months after surgery. The source is a boy in the first two years of life with tuberous sclerosis and intractable seizures.

The rearrangement joins TRBV5-1 to TRBJ2-3, with D possibly matching TRBD2 (6 bases). V was trimmed by 9 bases and J by 1 base, leaving 21 bases between them. CDR1 and CDR2 (germline): SGHRS, YFSETQ. The CDR3 is made up of 16 amino acids. CDR3 sequence reads: CATAPGLHYGTDTQYF. For the CDR3, the DNA is TGCGCCACCGCCCCGGGACTCCACTATGGCACAGATACGCAGTATTTT.

This chain uses TRBV7-9 with TRBJ2-5; tentative D call: TRBD2 (6 bases). There are 16 residues in the CDR3. The V end lost 1 base, the J end lost 1 base, and 13 bases lay between the germline ends. Germline loops: CDR1 SEHNR, CDR2 FQNEAQ (reference sequence). CDR3 loop: CASSLVLAGPQETQYF. In DNA, the CDR3 is TGTGCCAGCAGCTTAGTTCTGGCGGGACCCCAAGAGACCCAGTACTTC.

The chain employs TRBV6-1 and TRBJ1-2; a weak D match, TRBD1 (5 bases). Between the trimmed V and J ends, which lost 2 bases and 3 bases, there was a span of 7 bases. The length of the CDR3 is 13 residues. Germline CDR1 is MNHNS and CDR2 is SASEGT. CDR3 nucleotide sequence: TGTGCCAGCAGTGAAACCAGGGACTATGGCTACACCTTC. Its translation: CASSETRDYGYTF.

The chain couples TRBV30 to TRBJ2-7, with TRBD2 matching 12 bases. This CDR3 spans 19 amino acids. V shed 5 bases, J shed 4 bases, and the junction held 21 bases outside the gene matches. Germline V CDR1 and CDR2: GTSNPN, SVGIG (reference sequence). This chain's CDR3 is CAWGTRLLAGGRRNYEQYF. DNA of the CDR3: TGTGCCTGGGGAACCCGCCTTCTAGCGGGAGGGCGCCGAAATTACGAGCAGTACTTC.

This chain connects TRBV5-1 to TRBJ2-6; D is perhaps TRBD1 (6 bases). There are 16 residues in the CDR3. Germline V lookup: CDR1 SGHRS, CDR2 YFSETQ. Between the trimmed V and J ends, which lost 2 bases and 2 bases, there was a span of 11 bases. This CDR3 is CASSFKGGAGANVLTF. The DNA for the CDR3 is TGCGCCAGCAGCTTTAAAGGGGGTGCTGGGGCCAACGTCCTGACTTTC.

This chain uses TRBV19 with TRBJ2-7; no reliable D call. This CDR3 has 15 residues. V lost 1 base and J 1 base, leaving 11 bases between the germline ends. Per the germline V gene, CDR1 is LNHDA and CDR2 is SQIVND (reference sequence). Here the CDR3 reads CASSIGKGGSYEQYF. CDR3 DNA: TGTGCCAGTAGTATAGGCAAGGGTGGATCCTACGAGCAGTACTTC.

V gene TRBV5-6 combines with J gene TRBJ2-1; no definite D call. There are 13 residues in the CDR3. V gave up 1 base and J gave up 8 bases, with 10 bases separating them. CDR1 and CDR2 (germline): SGHDT, YYEEEE. CDR3 sequence reads: CASSLWKADEQFF. The DNA of the CDR3 is TGTGCCAGCAGCTTGTGGAAGGCCGATGAGCAGTTCTTC.

This chain joins TRBV3-1 (or the pseudogene TRBV3-2) and TRBJ1-2, with 12 positions matching TRBD1. The CDR3 runs to 14 residues. CDR1 is LGHDT and CDR2 is YNNKEL in the germline V gene (reference sequence). J lost 14 bases, V lost 3 bases, and 10 bases had no gene match. The CDR3 DNA follows: TGTGCCAGCAGCCAGGGGGGGACAGGGGGCGCTAATACCTTC. Its protein product is CASSQGGTGGANTF.

This sequence joins TRBV7-6 and TRBJ2-2; 14 bases map to TRBD2. The CDR3 spans 18 residues. Looked up from germline, CDR1 is SGHVS and CDR2 is FNYEAQ. V shed 1 base, J shed 2 bases, and the junction held 3 bases outside the gene matches. The CDR3 region is CASSLVGLAGANTGELFF. Here the CDR3 DNA reads TGTGCCAGCAGCTTAGTGGGACTAGCGGGGGCCAACACCGGGGAGCTGTTTTTT.

This rearrangement joins TRBV19 to TRBJ1-3, with D perhaps matching TRBD1 (5 bases). The germline V and J ends were trimmed by 7 bases and 3 bases, with 10 bases remaining between them. The CDR3 is made up of 13 amino acids. Germline V gives CDR1 LNHDA, CDR2 SQIVND (reference sequence). The CDR3 spells CASIEGLGNTIYF. In DNA, the CDR3 is TGTGCCAGTATCGAGGGGCTTGGAAACACCATATATTTT.

Points on this clone: The germline gene is not matched at one end of the junction; a read error may be the cause. The chain employs TRBV7-7 and TRBJ2-2; 9 bases fit TRBD1. The CDR3 runs 15 residues. Germline CDR1 SSHAT, CDR2 FNYEAQ (reference sequence). This chain's CDR3 is CASSSRTGEDGELFF. The CDR3 DNA reads as TGTGCTAGCAGCTCCAGGACAGGGGAGGACGGGGAGCTGTTTTTT. The full variable domain, its missing parts supplied by reference TRBV7-7 and TRBJ2-2, is GAGVSQSPRYKVTKRGQDVTLRCDPISSHATLYWYQQALGQGPEFLTYFNYEAQPDKSGLPSDRFSAERPEGSISTLTIQRTEQRDSAMYRCASSSRTGEDGELFFGEGSRLTVL.

The chain uses TRBV30 and TRBJ2-7; TRBD2 matches at 7 bases. After removal of 7 bases from V and 5 bases from J, the junction contained 5 bases not matched to a gene. Germline V lookup: CDR1 GTSNPN, CDR2 SVGIG (reference sequence). This CDR3 has 11 amino acids. The CDR3 reads CASTSGDEQYF. The CDR3 bases are TGTGCCTCGACGAGCGGGGACGAGCAGTACTTC.

The CDR3 spells CASSLPLGGRQETQYF. CDR3 in DNA: TGTGCCAGCAGCCTACCCCTTGGAGGCCGCCAAGAGACCCAGTACTTC. The chain employs TRBV9 and TRBJ2-5; a weak D match, TRBD2 (5 bases). The V gene's germline CDR1 is SGDLS and CDR2 YYNGEE. The length of the CDR3 is 16 residues. V dropped 4 bases and J dropped 1 base, with 17 bases sitting between them.

The chain recombines TRBV19 with TRBJ1-2; D is uncertain. Germline values: CDR1 LNHDA, CDR2 SQIVND (reference sequence). The CDR3 loop spans 15 amino acids. Trimming took 3 bases from V and 0 from J, leaving 11 bases between them. The CDR3 sequence is CASSMYIKSNYGYTF. The CDR3 nucleotides are TGTGCCAGTAGTATGTATATAAAGTCTAACTATGGCTACACCTTC. The full variable domain, in which reference TRBV19 and TRBJ1-2 provide the parts outside the CDR3, is DGGITQSPKYLFRKEGQNVTLSCEQNLNHDAMYWYRQDPGQGLRLIYYSQIVNDFQKGDIAEGYSVSREKKESFPLTVTSAQKNPTAFYLCASSMYIKSNYGYTFGSGTRLTVV.

The chain employs TRBV7-3 and TRBJ2-2; 10 bases map to TRBD1. The V and J ends lost 4 bases and 6 bases, in that order; junction bases with no gene match: 5. Germline-derived CDR1 and CDR2 are SGHTA and FQGTGA. The CDR3 contains 15 residues. The CDR3 DNA is TGTGCCAGCAGCTCTGGGACAGGGGCGTCCGGGGAGCTGTTTTTT. Protein product: CASSSGTGASGELFF.

J is TRBJ2-1 and V is TRBV30; weak D call: TRBD1 (6 bases). CDR1 and CDR2 (germline): GTSNPN, SVGIG (reference sequence). Trimming shortened V by 1 base and J by 6 bases, and 19 bases separated the two germline ends. There are 16 residues in the CDR3. The CDR3 DNA sequence: TGTGCCTGGAGTGGCGATGAACAGGGATTCTTCAATGAGCAGTTCTTC. Its translation: CAWSGDEQGFFNEQFF.

V gene TRBV5-6 combines with J gene TRBJ1-6; D is undetermined. Trimming cost V 0 bases and J 8 bases, with 12 bases left between them. There are 15 residues in the CDR3. Germline values: CDR1 SGHDT, CDR2 YYEEEE. The DNA of the CDR3 is TGTGCCAGCAGCTTGGCGAGGACGGGTGATTCACCCCTCCACTTT. This translates into CASSLARTGDSPLHF.

V gene TRBV28 combines with J gene TRBJ1-3; D is possibly TRBD1 (5 bases). Trimming cost V 4 bases and J 2 bases, with 9 bases left between them. The CDR3 sequence is 14 residues long. Germline lookup yields CDR1 MDHEN and CDR2 SYDVKM. The CDR3 DNA is TGTGCCAGCAGTTCCGGGGGGACTGGAAACACCATATATTTT. Its protein product is CASSSGGTGNTIYF.

CDR3 nucleotides: TGTGCCAGCAGCCCCGGACAGGGATCAGCGGCCAACGTCCTGACTTTC. This translates into CASSPGQGSAANVLTF. The chain employs TRBV13 and TRBJ2-6; 8 nucleotides line up with TRBD1. Germline CDR1 and CDR2: PRHDT and FYEKMQ (reference sequence). The J segment lost 6 bases and the V segment lost 5 bases, leaving 9 bases of the junction unmatched. The CDR3 has 16 residues.

The sample holds one count of this clone. The chain combines TRBV4-1 with TRBJ2-7; no definite D call. Germline values: CDR1 MGHRA, CDR2 YSYEKL. This CDR3 comprises 11 residues. Trimming removed 3 bases at V and 4 bases at J, with 4 bases between. CDR3 residues: CASSQAYEQYF. The CDR3 region has the DNA TGCGCCAGCAGCCAGGCATACGAGCAGTACTTC.

This clone occurred once. V is TRBV30 and J is TRBJ2-1; 9 bases align to TRBD1. The length of the CDR3 is 15 residues. Germline values: CDR1 GTSNPN, CDR2 SVGIG (reference sequence). Unmatched junction bases numbered 7, after V lost 0 bases and J lost 7 bases. The CDR3 reads CAWSVGDRVSNEQFF. CDR3 in DNA: TGTGCCTGGAGTGTGGGGGACAGGGTTTCTAATGAGCAGTTCTTC.

The chain carries TRBV5-6 and TRBJ1-2, with unresolved D. The CDR3 runs to 12 residues. In germline, CDR1 is SGHDT, CDR2 YYEEEE. V was pared by 2 bases and J by 6 bases, with 8 bases between. CDR3 DNA sequence: TGTGCCAGCAGCTTTTCCGGGAATGGCTACACCTTC. Protein product: CASSFSGNGYTF.

This chain links TRBV18 with TRBJ2-5; TRBD2 agrees at 8 bases. J gave up 1 base and V 2 bases, and 6 bases lay outside the gene matches. The CDR3 contains 16 residues. The germline V gene encodes CDR1 KGHSH and CDR2 LQKENI. CDR3 nucleotide sequence: TGTGCCAGCTCACCATCTGGACTAGCACTCCAAGAGACCCAGTACTTC. Amino acid sequence: CASSPSGLALQETQYF.

The chain employs TRBV18 and TRBJ1-2; no reliable D call. The CDR3 has 12 residues. The V and J ends lost 2 bases and 7 bases respectively, with 8 bases between them. Germline V lookup: CDR1 KGHSH, CDR2 LQKENI. The CDR3 loop reads CASSPDSFGYTF. The CDR3 DNA is TGTGCCAGCTCACCAGACTCTTTTGGCTACACCTTC.

The rearrangement links TRBV15 to TRBJ1-1; no firm D call. Germline-derived CDR1 and CDR2 are LNHNV and YYDKDF (reference sequence). V lost 0 bases, J lost 5 bases, and 7 bases lay in between. The CDR3 consists of 13 residues. Written as DNA, the CDR3 is TGTGCCACCAGCAGAGATCATAGGACTGAAGCTTTCTTT. Residues: CATSRDHRTEAFF. The full variable domain, in which reference TRBV15 and TRBJ1-1 provide the parts outside the CDR3, is DAMVIQNPRYQVTQFGKPVTLSCSQTLNHNVMYWYQQKSSQAPKLLFHYYDKDFNNEADTPDNFQSRRPNTSFCFLDIRSPGLGDTAMYLCATSRDHRTEAFFGQGTRLTVV.

The V and J genes are TRBV15 and TRBJ2-7; 8 nucleotides match TRBD2. This CDR3 region has 14 residues. Trimming at V came to 8 bases and at J to 3 bases, leaving 9 bases not matched to a gene. Germline assignment: CDR1 LNHNV and CDR2 YYDKDF (reference sequence). The CDR3 here is CATGQGLAGYEQYF. In DNA, the CDR3 is TGTGCCACCGGGCAGGGGCTAGCGGGCTACGAGCAGTACTTC.